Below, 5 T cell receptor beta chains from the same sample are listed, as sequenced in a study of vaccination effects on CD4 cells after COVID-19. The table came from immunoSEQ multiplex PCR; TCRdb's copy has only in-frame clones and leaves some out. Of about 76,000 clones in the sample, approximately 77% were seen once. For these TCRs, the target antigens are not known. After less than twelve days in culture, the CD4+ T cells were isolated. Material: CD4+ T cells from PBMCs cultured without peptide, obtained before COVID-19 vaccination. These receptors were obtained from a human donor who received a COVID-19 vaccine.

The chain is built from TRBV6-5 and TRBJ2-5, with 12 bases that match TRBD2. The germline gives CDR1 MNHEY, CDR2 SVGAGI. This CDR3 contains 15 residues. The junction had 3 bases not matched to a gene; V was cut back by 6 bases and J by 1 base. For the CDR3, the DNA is TGTGCCAGCAGCCGGACTAGCGGGGCCCAAGAGACCCAGTACTTC. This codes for CASSRTSGAQETQYF.

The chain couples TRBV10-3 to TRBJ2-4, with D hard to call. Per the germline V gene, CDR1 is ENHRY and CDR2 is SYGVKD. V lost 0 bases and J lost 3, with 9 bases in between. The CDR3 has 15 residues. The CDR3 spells CAISESPGDKNIQYF. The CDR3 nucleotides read TGTGCCATCAGTGAGTCACCCGGAGACAAAAACATTCAGTACTTC.

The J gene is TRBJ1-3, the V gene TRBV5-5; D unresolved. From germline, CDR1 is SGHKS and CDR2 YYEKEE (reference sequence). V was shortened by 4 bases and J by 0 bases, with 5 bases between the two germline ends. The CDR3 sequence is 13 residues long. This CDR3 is CASSADSGNTIYF. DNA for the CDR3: TGTGCCAGCAGCGCGGACTCTGGAAACACCATATATTTT. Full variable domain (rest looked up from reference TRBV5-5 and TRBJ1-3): DAGVTQSPTHLIKTRGQQVTLRCSPISGHKSVSWYQQVLGQGPQFIFQYYEKEERGRGNFPDRFSARQFPNYSSELNVNALLLGDSALYLCASSADSGNTIYFGEGSWLTVV.

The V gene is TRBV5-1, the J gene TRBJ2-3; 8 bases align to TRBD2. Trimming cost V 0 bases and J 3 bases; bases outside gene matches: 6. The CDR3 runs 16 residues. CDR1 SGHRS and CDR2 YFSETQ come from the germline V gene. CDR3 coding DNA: TGCGCCAGCAGCTTGGTATCGAGCGGGGGAACAGATACGCAGTATTTT. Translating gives CASSLVSSGGTDTQYF.

The CDR3 nucleotides are TGTGCCAGTAGTATGGGCGGGGAGCTGTTTTTT. Amino acids: CASSMGGELFF. This chain uses TRBV19 with TRBJ2-2, with D hard to call. Trimming stripped 3 bases from V and 7 bases from J, with 3 bases between. The CDR3 runs to 11 residues. CDR1 and CDR2 from the germline V gene are LNHDA and SQIVND (reference sequence).